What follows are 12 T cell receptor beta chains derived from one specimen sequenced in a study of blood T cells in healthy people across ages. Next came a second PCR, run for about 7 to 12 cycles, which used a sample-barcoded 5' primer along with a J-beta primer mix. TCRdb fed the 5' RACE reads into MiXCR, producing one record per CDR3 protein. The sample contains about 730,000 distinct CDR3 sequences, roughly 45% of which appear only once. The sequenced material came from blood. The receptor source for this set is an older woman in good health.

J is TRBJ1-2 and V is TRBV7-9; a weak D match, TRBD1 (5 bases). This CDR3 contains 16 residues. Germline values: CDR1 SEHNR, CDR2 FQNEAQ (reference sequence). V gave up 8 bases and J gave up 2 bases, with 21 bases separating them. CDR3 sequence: CASSRGEGVLNYGYTF. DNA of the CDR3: TGTGCCAGCTCCCGAGGGGAGGGAGTCTTAAACTATGGCTACACCTTC.

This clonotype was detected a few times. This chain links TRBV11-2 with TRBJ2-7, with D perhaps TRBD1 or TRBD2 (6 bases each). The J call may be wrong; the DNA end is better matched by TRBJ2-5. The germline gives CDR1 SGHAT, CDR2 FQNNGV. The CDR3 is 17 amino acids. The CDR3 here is CASSFVGGQGYVETQYF. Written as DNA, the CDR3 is TGTGCCAGCAGCTTTGTAGGAGGGCAGGGGTATGTGGAGACCCAGTACTTC.

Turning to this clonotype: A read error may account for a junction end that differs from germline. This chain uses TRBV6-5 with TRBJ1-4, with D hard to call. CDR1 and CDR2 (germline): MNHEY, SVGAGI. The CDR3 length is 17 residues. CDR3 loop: CVSSYGEGSLTNEKLFF. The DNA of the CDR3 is TGTGTCAGCAGTTACGGCGAGGGCTCCTTAACTAATGAAAAACTGTTTTTT.

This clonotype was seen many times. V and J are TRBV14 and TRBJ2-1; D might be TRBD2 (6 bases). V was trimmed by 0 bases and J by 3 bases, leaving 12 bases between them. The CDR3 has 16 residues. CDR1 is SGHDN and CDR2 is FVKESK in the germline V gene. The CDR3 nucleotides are TGTGCCAGCAGCCAAGAACCGGGACTTAGCTACAATGAGCAGTTCTTC. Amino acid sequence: CASSQEPGLSYNEQFF.

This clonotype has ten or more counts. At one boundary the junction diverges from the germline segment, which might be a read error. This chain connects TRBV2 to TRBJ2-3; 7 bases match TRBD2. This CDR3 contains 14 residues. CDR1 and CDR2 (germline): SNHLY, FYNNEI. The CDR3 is CASSGAASTDTQYF. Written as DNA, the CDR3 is TGCGCCAGCAGCGGGGCCGCTAGCACAGATACGCAGTATTTT. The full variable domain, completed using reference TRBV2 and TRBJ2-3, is EPEVTQTPSHQVTQMGQEVILRCVPISNHLYFYWYRQILGQKVEFLVSFYNNEISEKSEIFDDQFSVERPDGSNFTLKIRSTKLEDSAMYFCASSGAASTDTQYFGPGTRLTVL.

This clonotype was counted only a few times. CDR3 bases: TGTGCCAGCAGCTGGAGGACGTCCGAAGAGACCCAGTACTTC. Protein product: CASSWRTSEETQYF. The rearrangement joins TRBV7-9 to TRBJ2-5; D possibly corresponds to TRBD2 (5 bases). V was trimmed by 4 bases and J by 3 bases, leaving 12 bases between them. Germline V lookup: CDR1 SEHNR, CDR2 FQNEAQ (reference sequence). The CDR3 sequence is 14 residues long.

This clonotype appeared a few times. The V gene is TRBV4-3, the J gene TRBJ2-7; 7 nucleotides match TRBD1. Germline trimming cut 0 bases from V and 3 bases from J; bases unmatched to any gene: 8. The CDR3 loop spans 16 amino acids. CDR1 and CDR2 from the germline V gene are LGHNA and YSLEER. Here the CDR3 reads CASSQDRAQGIYEQYF. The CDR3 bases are TGCGCCAGCAGCCAAGATCGGGCACAGGGGATCTACGAGCAGTACTTC.

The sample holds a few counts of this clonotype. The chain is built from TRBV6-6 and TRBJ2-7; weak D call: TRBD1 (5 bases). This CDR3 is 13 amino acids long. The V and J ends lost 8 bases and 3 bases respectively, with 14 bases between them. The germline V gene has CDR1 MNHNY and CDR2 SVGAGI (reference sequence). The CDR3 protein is CASSPPQGYEQYF. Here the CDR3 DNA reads TGTGCCAGCTCCCCGCCCCAGGGCTACGAGCAGTACTTC.

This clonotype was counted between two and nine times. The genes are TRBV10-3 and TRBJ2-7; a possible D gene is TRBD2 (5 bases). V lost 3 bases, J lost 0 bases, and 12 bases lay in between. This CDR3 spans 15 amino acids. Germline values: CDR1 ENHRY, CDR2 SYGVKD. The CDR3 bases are TGTGCCATCAGTGATGGGGTGGGGAGCTCCTACGAGCAGTACTTC. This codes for CAISDGVGSSYEQYF.

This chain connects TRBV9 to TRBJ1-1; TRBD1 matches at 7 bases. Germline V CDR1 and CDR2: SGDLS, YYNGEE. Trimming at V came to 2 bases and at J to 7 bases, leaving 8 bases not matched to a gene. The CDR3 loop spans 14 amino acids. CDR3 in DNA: TGTGCCAGCAGCGTCCAAACAGGGGCCGGTGAAGCTTTCTTT. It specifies CASSVQTGAGEAFF.

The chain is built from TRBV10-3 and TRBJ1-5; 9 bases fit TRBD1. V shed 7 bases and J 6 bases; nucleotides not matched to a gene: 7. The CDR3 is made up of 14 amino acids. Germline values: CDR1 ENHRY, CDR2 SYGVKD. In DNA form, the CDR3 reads TGTGCCATCAAAGGGGGACAGGGCAGTCAGCCCCAGCATTTT. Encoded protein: CAIKGGQGSQPQHF.

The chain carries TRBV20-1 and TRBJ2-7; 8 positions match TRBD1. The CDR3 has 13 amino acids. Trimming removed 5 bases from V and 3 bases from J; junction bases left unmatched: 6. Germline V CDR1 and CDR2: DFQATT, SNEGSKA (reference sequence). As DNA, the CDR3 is TGCAGTGCTCCCGGGACAGGATACTACGAGCAGTACTTC. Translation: CSAPGTGYYEQYF.